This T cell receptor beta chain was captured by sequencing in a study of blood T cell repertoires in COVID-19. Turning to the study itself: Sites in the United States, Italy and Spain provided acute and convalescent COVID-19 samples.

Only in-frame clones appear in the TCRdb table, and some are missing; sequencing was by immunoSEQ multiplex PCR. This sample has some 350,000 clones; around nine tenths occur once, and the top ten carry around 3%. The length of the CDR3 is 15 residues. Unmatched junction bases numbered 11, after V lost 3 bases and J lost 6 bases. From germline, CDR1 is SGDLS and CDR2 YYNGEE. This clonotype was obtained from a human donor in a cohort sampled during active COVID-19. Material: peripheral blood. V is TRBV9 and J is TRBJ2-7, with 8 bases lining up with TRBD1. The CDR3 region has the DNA TGTGCCAGCAGCGGCACGGGACAGGTCCCTGGCGAGCAGTACTTC. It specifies CASSGTGQVPGEQYF.